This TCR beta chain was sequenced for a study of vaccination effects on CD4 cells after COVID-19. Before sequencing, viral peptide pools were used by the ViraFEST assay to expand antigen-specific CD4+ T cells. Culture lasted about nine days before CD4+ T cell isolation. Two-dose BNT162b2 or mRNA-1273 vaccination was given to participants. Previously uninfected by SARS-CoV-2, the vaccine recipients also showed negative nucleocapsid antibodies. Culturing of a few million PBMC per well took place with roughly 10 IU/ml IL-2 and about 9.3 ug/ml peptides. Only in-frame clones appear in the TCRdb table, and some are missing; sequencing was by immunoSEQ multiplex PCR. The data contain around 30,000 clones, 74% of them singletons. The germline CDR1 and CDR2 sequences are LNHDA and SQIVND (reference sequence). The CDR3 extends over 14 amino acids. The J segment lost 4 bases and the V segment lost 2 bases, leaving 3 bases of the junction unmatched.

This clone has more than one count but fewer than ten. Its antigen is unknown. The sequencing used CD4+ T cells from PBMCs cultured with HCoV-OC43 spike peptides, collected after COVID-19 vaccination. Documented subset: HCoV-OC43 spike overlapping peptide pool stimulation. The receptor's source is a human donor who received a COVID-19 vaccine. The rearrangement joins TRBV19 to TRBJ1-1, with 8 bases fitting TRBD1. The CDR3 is CASSIQGAPTEAFF. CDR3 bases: TGTGCCAGTAGTATACAGGGGGCGCCCACTGAAGCTTTCTTT. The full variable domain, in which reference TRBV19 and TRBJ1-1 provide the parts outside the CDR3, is DGGITQSPKYLFRKEGQNVTLSCEQNLNHDAMYWYRQDPGQGLRLIYYSQIVNDFQKGDIAEGYSVSREKKESFPLTVTSAQKNPTAFYLCASSIQGAPTEAFFGQGTRLTVV.